This T cell receptor beta chain was sequenced in a study of T cell responses to AZD1222 COVID-19 vaccine. Study outcomes and limitations: In all cases, repertoires were sampled only after the peak T cell response. Increases in Spike-specific TCR breadth and depth were seen after two AZD1222 doses. Vaccine-associated CD4 TCRs ranged over spike, dominating at 160-218 and 743-854.

The germline CDR1 and CDR2 sequences are SGHNT and YYREEE (reference sequence). With V trimmed by 2 bases and J by 3 bases, 10 bases remained unmatched. The CDR3 contains 17 residues. This table comes from immunoSEQ multiplex PCR, and its TCRdb copy is limited to in-frame clones, with some not included. This sample has 95,000 to 150,000 clones, with 92% found just once. Concerning this clone itself: As yet, its antigen is unknown.

The clonotype originates from an adult in good health. The sequencing used peripheral blood, collected on day 0 of AZD1222 vaccination. This chain links TRBV5-4 with TRBJ2-3, with 9 positions matching TRBD2. The CDR3 nucleotides are TGTGCCAGCAGCTTAGACCTAGGCGGGGGGGGAACAGATACGCAGTATTTT. Residues: CASSLDLGGGGTDTQYF.